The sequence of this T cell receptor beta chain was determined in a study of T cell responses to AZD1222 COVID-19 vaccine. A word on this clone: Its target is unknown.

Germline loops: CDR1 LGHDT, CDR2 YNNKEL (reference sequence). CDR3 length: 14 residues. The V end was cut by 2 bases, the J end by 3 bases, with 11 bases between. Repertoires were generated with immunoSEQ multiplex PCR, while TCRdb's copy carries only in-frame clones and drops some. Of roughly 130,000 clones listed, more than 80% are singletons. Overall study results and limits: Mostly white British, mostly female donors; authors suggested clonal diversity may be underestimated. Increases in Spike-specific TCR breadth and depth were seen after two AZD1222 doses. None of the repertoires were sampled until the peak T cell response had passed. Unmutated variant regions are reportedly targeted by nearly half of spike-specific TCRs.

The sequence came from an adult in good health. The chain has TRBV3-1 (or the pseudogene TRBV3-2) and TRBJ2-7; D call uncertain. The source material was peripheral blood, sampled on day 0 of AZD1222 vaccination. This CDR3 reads CASSQSQRSYEQYF. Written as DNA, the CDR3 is TGTGCCAGCAGCCAAAGCCAACGTAGCTACGAGCAGTACTTC.